This T cell receptor beta chain was sequenced for a study of CD8 T cells in Susac syndrome. The RNA, 0.5 to 1 ug, was put through reverse transcription using random hexamers. The method of amplification for TCR beta CDR3 was immunoSEQ multiplex PCR, covering 54 Vbeta and 13 Jbeta. TCRdb redid the calling of the immunoSEQ multiplex PCR reads with MiXCR, one entry per CDR3 protein. Of 150,000 to 200,000 distinct CDR3 sequences listed, 80% to 95% were seen once; the top ten hold approximately 0.14%. In blood CD8+ and CD4+ T cells, TCR beta underwent sequencing. While CD8+ and CD4+ T cells were isolated negatively, TEMRA cells were enriched by FACS. Germline V CDR1 and CDR2: DFQATT, SNEGSKA (reference sequence). V gave up 4 bases and J gave up 6 bases; unmatched junction bases: 13. CDR3 length: 15 amino acids.

The specimen was CD4+ T cells from PBMCs. This sequence originates from a human donor in good health. This sequence joins TRBV20-1 and TRBJ2-7, with 9 bases fitting TRBD2. The CDR3 sequence: CSAKVFGGGAREQYF. The CDR3 DNA follows: TGCAGTGCTAAGGTTTTCGGCGGGGGGGCCCGCGAGCAGTACTTC.